One and the same sample provided the 29 T cell receptor beta chains below, sequenced in a study of cytomegalovirus exposure and HLA in healthy donors (dated by TCRdb to between 2016 and 2019). Libraries were built with the immunoSEQ multiplex PCR assay. For the multiplex PCR, a mixture combining 60 forward primers for TCR Vbeta segments and 13 reverse primers for TCR Jbeta segments was used. This is the immuneACCESS table as TCRdb keeps it, with only in-frame sequences that have V and J called. A part of the clones is gone; compared with another copy, unresolved V genes explain less than half, and the rest is unexplained. Within this sample are some 160,000 clones, with 73% of them counted one time only. The top ten constitute approximately 5.4% of the sample. Material: PBMCs. These receptors came from a woman aged 18-29 years in good health and CMV-seropositive.

The genes are TRBV27 and TRBJ2-2; D not resolved. The CDR3 covers 14 residues. Germline V gives CDR1 MNHEY, CDR2 SMNVEV (reference sequence). The V end lost 7 bases, the J end lost 0 bases, and 9 bases lay between the germline ends. The chain's CDR3 is CASMRNANTGELFF. As DNA, the CDR3 is TGTGCCAGCATGAGGAACGCGAACACCGGGGAGCTGTTTTTT.

V is TRBV5-5 and J is TRBJ1-6, with D perhaps TRBD1 (6 bases). The V and J ends lost 4 bases and 9 bases respectively, with 17 bases between them. This CDR3 has 15 residues. Germline CDR1 and CDR2: SGHKS and YYEKEE (reference sequence). In DNA, the CDR3 is TGTGCCAGCAGCCAACAGGGTCTCTCGGGTTCACCCCTCCACTTT. Translating it yields CASSQQGLSGSPLHF.

This chain joins TRBV5-5 and TRBJ1-5; 8 bases line up with TRBD1. The CDR3 is 16 residues long. From germline, CDR1 is SGHKS and CDR2 YYEKEE (reference sequence). Trimming at V came to 4 bases and at J to 3 bases, leaving 9 bases not matched to a gene. CDR3 region: CASSLWTGPNNQPQHF. Here the CDR3 DNA reads TGTGCCAGCAGCCTCTGGACAGGGCCCAACAATCAGCCCCAGCATTTT.

The count of this clone is one. The chain has TRBV5-1 and TRBJ2-7; D ambiguous. Trimming left V 0 bases short and J 6 bases short, with 7 bases between. The CDR3 loop spans 12 amino acids. Germline V lookup: CDR1 SGHRS, CDR2 YFSETQ. The CDR3 DNA reads TGCGCCAGCAGCTTGGCTGCCGGCGAGCAGTACTTC. Amino acids: CASSLAAGEQYF.

Only a few counts were recorded for this clone. The chain uses TRBV5-6 and TRBJ1-2; TRBD1 aligns across 7 bases. Germline V lookup: CDR1 SGHDT, CDR2 YYEEEE. CDR3 size: 13 residues. V lost 4 bases, J lost 6 bases, and 6 bases stayed unmatched. DNA of the CDR3: TGTGCCAGCAGCCCAGGGGGATTAGATGGCTACACCTTC. This translates into CASSPGGLDGYTF.

On this clone: Likely a read error: the CDR3 ends without its conserved phenylalanine or tryptophan. The V call is TRBV27, the J call TRBJ1-1; weak D call: TRBD1 (5 bases). V was trimmed by 5 bases and J by 11 bases, leaving 12 bases between them. The CDR3 has 11 amino acids. Germline CDR1 and CDR2: MNHEY and SMNVEV (reference sequence). CDR3 residues: CASSNKGQAFV. As DNA, the CDR3 is TGTGCCAGCAGTAACAAGGGGCAGGCTTTCGTT.

This clone came up once. The chain combines TRBV20-1 with TRBJ2-7; D might be TRBD2 (5 bases). Trimming took 7 bases from V and 5 from J, leaving 12 bases between them. Germline V gene data show CDR1 as DFQATT and CDR2 as SNEGSKA (reference sequence). The CDR3 is made up of 11 amino acids. CDR3: CSVASSHEQYF. In DNA form, the CDR3 reads TGCAGTGTGGCTAGCTCGCACGAGCAGTACTTC.

The genes are TRBV19 and TRBJ1-1, with 7 bases that match TRBD1. V was clipped by 9 bases and J by 0 bases; unmatched bases: 10. The germline gives CDR1 LNHDA, CDR2 SQIVND (reference sequence). The length of the CDR3 is 15 residues. The CDR3: CASQSGTAMNTEAFF. The CDR3 region has the DNA TGTGCCAGCCAGTCCGGGACAGCCATGAACACTGAAGCTTTCTTT.

This clone has more than one count but fewer than ten. This chain joins TRBV7-2 and TRBJ2-7; D may be TRBD2 (5 bases). There are 16 residues in the CDR3. Trimming removed 5 bases at V and 2 bases at J, with 19 bases between. Germline CDR1 SGHTA, CDR2 FQGNSA. DNA of the CDR3: TGTGCCAGCAGCCAAGGCGGGTTCGGTCCACCCTACGAGCAGTACTTC. Its translation is CASSQGGFGPPYEQYF. The complete variable domain, with remaining parts taken from reference TRBV7-2 and TRBJ2-7, reads GAGVSQSPSNKVTEKGKDVELRCDPISGHTALYWYRQSLGQGLEFLIYFQGNSAPDKSGLPSDRFSAERTGGSVSTLTIQRTQQEDSAVYLCASSQGGFGPPYEQYFGPGTRLTVT.

The V call is TRBV18, the J call TRBJ1-6; TRBD1 agrees at 7 bases. This CDR3 comprises 14 residues. The germline V gene has CDR1 KGHSH and CDR2 LQKENI. Germline trimming cut 4 bases from V and 8 bases from J; bases unmatched to any gene: 5. CDR3 DNA sequence: TGTGCCAGCTCACGGGGACAGCCAGATTCACCCCTCCACTTT. Residues: CASSRGQPDSPLHF.

The chain has TRBV7-6 and TRBJ2-1, with 10 bases fitting TRBD2. The germline CDR1 and CDR2 sequences are SGHVS and FNYEAQ. V lost 1 base, J lost 0 bases, and 18 bases stayed unmatched. This CDR3 has 22 residues. Written as DNA, the CDR3 is TGTGCCAGCAGCTTAGTGGGCGTGGTCGCTAGCGGGAGCTTGAGCTCCTACAATGAGCAGTTCTTC. Amino acids: CASSLVGVVASGSLSSYNEQFF.

This clone was detected only a few times. V is TRBV7-9 and J is TRBJ2-3; 14 positions agree with TRBD2. V lost 5 bases, J lost 4 bases, and 5 bases stayed unmatched. The CDR3 has 16 amino acids. Germline CDR1 SEHNR, CDR2 FQNEAQ (reference sequence). The CDR3 nucleotides read TGTGCCAGCAGCGTGACTAGCGGGGGGGGCCCAGATACGCAGTATTTT. Encoded protein: CASSVTSGGGPDTQYF. Supplemented by reference TRBV7-9 and TRBJ2-3, the full variable domain reads DTGVSQNPRHKITKRGQNVTFRCDPISEHNRLYWYRQTLGQGPEFLTYFQNEAQLEKSRLLSDRFSAERPKGSFSTLEIQRTEQGDSAMYLCASSVTSGGGPDTQYFGPGTRLTVL.

This clone was counted a single time. The rearrangement uses TRBV19 and TRBJ1-5, with D perhaps TRBD1 (5 bases). CDR1 and CDR2 from the germline V gene are LNHDA and SQIVND (reference sequence). The V end was cut by 3 bases, the J end by 6 bases, with 21 bases between. The CDR3 runs 17 residues. The CDR3 bases are TGTGCCAGTAGTATTCTCGGCAGGGTGATAGCGGGTCAGCCCCAGCATTTT. Translated, it gives CASSILGRVIAGQPQHF.

The chain uses TRBV27 and TRBJ1-1, with a weak D call TRBD1 (6 bases). Germline V gives CDR1 MNHEY, CDR2 SMNVEV (reference sequence). Trimming shortened V by 5 bases and J by 5 bases, and 21 bases separated the two germline ends. This CDR3 contains 16 residues. The chain's CDR3 is CASSPYGAGGATEAFF. The CDR3 DNA reads as TGTGCCAGCAGTCCCTACGGGGCTGGGGGCGCGACTGAAGCTTTCTTT.

J is TRBJ2-5 and V is TRBV30; D is possibly TRBD2 (6 bases). This CDR3 spans 15 amino acids. Germline loops: CDR1 GTSNPN, CDR2 SVGIG (reference sequence). Deletions cut 2 bases from V and 2 bases from J, with 15 bases between. CDR3 loop: CAWSKLAVFQETQYF. The DNA of the CDR3 is TGTGCCTGGAGTAAACTAGCAGTGTTTCAAGAGACCCAGTACTTC.

Only a few counts were recorded for this clone. The gene calls are TRBV18 and TRBJ2-3, with D unresolved. Germline values: CDR1 KGHSH, CDR2 LQKENI. This CDR3 region has 13 residues. Trimming stripped 4 bases from V and 0 bases from J, with 5 bases between. CDR3 in DNA: TGTGCCAGCTCACTCTCGAGCACAGATACGCAGTATTTT. This sequence encodes CASSLSSTDTQYF.

V gene TRBV29-1 combines with J gene TRBJ1-2; a weak D match, TRBD1 (6 bases). The length of the CDR3 is 14 residues. Germline V gene lookup returns CDR1 SQVTM and CDR2 ANQGSEA. The V gene lost 6 bases and the J gene lost 4 bases, with 18 bases spanning the gap. The CDR3 protein is CSVHSGTRGYGYTF. The CDR3 nucleotides read TGCAGCGTACATTCGGGGACAAGGGGCTATGGCTACACCTTC.

The chain couples TRBV9 to TRBJ2-2; 7 bases align to TRBD1. The CDR3 totals 17 residues. Trimming at V came to 4 bases and at J to 1 base, leaving 10 bases not matched to a gene. CDR1 SGDLS and CDR2 YYNGEE come from the germline V gene. CDR3 bases: TGTGCCAGCAGCCACCCAAAGACAGGGAGGAACACCGGGGAGCTGTTTTTT. Encoded protein: CASSHPKTGRNTGELFF. Full variable domain (outside the CDR3, taken from reference TRBV9 and TRBJ2-2): DSGVTQTPKHLITATGQRVTLRCSPRSGDLSVYWYQQSLDQGLQFLIQYYNGEERAKGNILERFSAQQFPDLHSELNLSSLELGDSALYFCASSHPKTGRNTGELFFGEGSRLTVL.

The V and J genes are TRBV19 and TRBJ1-2; 8 bases match TRBD1. This CDR3 region has 17 residues. V was pared by 1 base and J by 5 bases, with 12 bases of the junction left unmatched. Germline lookup yields CDR1 LNHDA and CDR2 SQIVND (reference sequence). As DNA, the CDR3 is TGTGCCAGTAGTATAGCCGGGACAGGTGAGGGTGGATATGGCTACACCTTC. It codes for CASSIAGTGEGGYGYTF.

Many counts were recorded for this clone. The J gene is TRBJ1-1, the V gene TRBV11-2, with 8 bases matching TRBD1. Germline V gene lookup returns CDR1 SGHAT and CDR2 FQNNGV. The CDR3 is 14 residues long. Germline trimming cut 5 bases from V and 3 bases from J; bases unmatched to any gene: 5. Here the CDR3 reads CASSRTGFDTEAFF. The DNA of the CDR3 is TGTGCCAGCAGCCGGACAGGGTTTGACACTGAAGCTTTCTTT.

The sample holds a few counts of this clone. The gene calls are TRBV5-5 and TRBJ1-2; 8 bases map to TRBD1. After removal of 5 bases from V and 2 bases from J, the junction contained 8 bases not matched to a gene. Germline V gene lookup returns CDR1 SGHKS and CDR2 YYEKEE (reference sequence). This CDR3 region has 15 residues. CDR3 sequence reads: CASSGQGLTNYGYTF. The CDR3 nucleotides read TGTGCCAGCAGTGGACAGGGCCTTACCAACTATGGCTACACCTTC.

The chain couples TRBV2 to TRBJ2-7, with D possibly TRBD2 on 6 matching bases. Trimming took 9 bases from V and 2 from J, leaving 26 bases between them. From germline, CDR1 is SNHLY and CDR2 FYNNEI. The CDR3 totals 17 residues. The CDR3 here is CASPVGGKPLLPYEQYF. In DNA, the CDR3 is TGTGCCAGTCCCGTCGGAGGGAAGCCGCTCCTCCCCTACGAGCAGTACTTC.

In DNA, the CDR3 is TGTGCCAGCAGTTTGGCAGGGGGGTACGAGCAGTACTTC. Translation gives CASSLAGGYEQYF. The chain carries TRBV28 and TRBJ2-7; maybe TRBD1 (7 bases). Trimming left V 3 bases short and J 4 bases short, with 10 bases between. The CDR3 runs to 13 residues. The V gene's germline CDR1 is MDHEN and CDR2 SYDVKM. The full variable domain, with the rest looked up from reference TRBV28 and TRBJ2-7, is DVKVTQSSRYLVKRTGEKVFLECVQDMDHENMFWYRQDPGLGLRLIYFSYDVKMKEKGDIPEGYSVSREKKERFSLILESASTNQTSMYLCASSLAGGYEQYFGPGTRLTVT.

This chain connects TRBV2 to TRBJ2-1; TRBD1 matches 9 bases. In germline, CDR1 is SNHLY, CDR2 FYNNEI. The V and J ends lost 3 bases and 8 bases, in that order; junction bases with no gene match: 8. The CDR3 has 15 residues. The CDR3 sequence is CASSDRDRAGDEQFF. For the CDR3, the DNA is TGTGCCAGCAGTGACCGGGACAGGGCGGGCGATGAGCAGTTCTTC. Drawing the rest from reference TRBV2 and TRBJ2-1, the complete variable domain is EPEVTQTPSHQVTQMGQEVILRCVPISNHLYFYWYRQILGQKVEFLVSFYNNEISEKSEIFDDQFSVERPDGSNFTLKIRSTKLEDSAMYFCASSDRDRAGDEQFFGPGTRLTVL.

The chain employs TRBV5-6 and TRBJ2-3, with D possibly being TRBD2 (6 bases). The germline V and J ends were trimmed by 4 bases and 9 bases, with 24 bases remaining between them. This CDR3 is 16 amino acids long. Germline V gene lookup returns CDR1 SGHDT and CDR2 YYEEEE. The CDR3 protein is CASSPRGTPLRGTQYF. CDR3 in DNA: TGTGCCAGCAGCCCCCGCGGGACTCCGCTTCGTGGCACGCAGTATTTT.

The rearrangement links TRBV11-1 to TRBJ1-1; 7 bases map to TRBD1. Germline CDR1 and CDR2: SGHAT and FQDESV (reference sequence). This CDR3 contains 15 residues. The J segment lost 0 bases and the V segment lost 6 bases, leaving 7 bases of the junction unmatched. The CDR3 spells CASRQQGRMNTEAFF. CDR3 nucleotides: TGTGCCAGCAGACAACAGGGGCGCATGAACACTGAAGCTTTCTTT. Looking up the rest from reference TRBV11-1 and TRBJ1-1 gives the full variable domain: EAEVAQSPRYKITEKSQAVAFWCDPISGHATLYWYRQILGQGPELLVQFQDESVVDDSQLPKDRFSAERLKGVDSTLKIQPAELGDSAMYLCASRQQGRMNTEAFFGQGTRLTVV.

The V and J genes are TRBV15 and TRBJ2-7, with TRBD1 matching over 9 bases. The ends lost 6 bases at V and 2 bases at J; junction bases unmatched: 2. Germline V gives CDR1 LNHNV, CDR2 YYDKDF (reference sequence). The length of the CDR3 is 13 residues. In nucleotides, the CDR3 is TGTGCCACCAGGGACAGGGGAACCTACGAGCAGTACTTC. It is translated as CATRDRGTYEQYF.

This clone occurred a few times. The chain joins TRBV7-9 to TRBJ1-1, with a weak D call TRBD1 (5 bases). The V gene's germline CDR1 is SEHNR and CDR2 FQNEAQ (reference sequence). The V gene lost 1 base and the J gene lost 1 base, with 10 bases spanning the gap. The length of the CDR3 is 15 residues. In DNA form, the CDR3 reads TGTGCCAGCAGCTTAGAGTTTACAGGGAACACTGAAGCTTTCTTT. This translates into CASSLEFTGNTEAFF.

This chain joins TRBV6-1 and TRBJ1-1; D might be TRBD1 (6 bases). CDR3 length: 12 residues. Germline loops: CDR1 MNHNS, CDR2 SASEGT. This CDR3 is CPRGRARTEAFF. In DNA form, the CDR3 reads TGTCCGAGGGGGAGGGCTCGCACTGAAGCTTTCTTT.